These T cell receptor beta chains were read from a single sample in a study of T cell responses to AZD1222 COVID-19 vaccine. Assay: immunoSEQ multiplex PCR; the TCRdb copy retains only in-frame clones and omits some. Of about 76,000 clones in the sample, 70% to 90% were seen once. Sequenced material: peripheral blood, taken on day 0 of MenACWY control vaccination. These receptors all stem from an adult in good health. The CDR3 runs from the conserved cysteine through the conserved F or W. A D gene is named only where the DNA matches it firmly. Only part of the rows carry a size: once, few, many, or a class if the clone is expanded.

size	D	J	V	CDR3	DNA
.	.	TRBJ2-7	TRBV6-1	CASSDQGLTYEQYF	TGTGCCAGCAGTGACCAGGGTTTAACCTACGAGCAGTACTTC
.	.	TRBJ2-1	TRBV28	CASSFSGNEQFF	TGTGCCAGCAGTTTTTCGGGCAATGAGCAGTTCTTC
.	.	TRBJ1-2	TRBV4-3	CASSQYFGAGETYGYTF	TGCGCCAGCAGCCAATATTTCGGGGCTGGGGAAACCTATGGCTACACCTTC
.	.	TRBJ2-3	TRBV7-8	CASSLKRFPDTQYF	TGTGCCAGCAGCTTAAAGAGATTTCCCGATACGCAGTATTTT
.	.	TRBJ2-7	TRBV9	CASSGGASSIYEQYF	TGTGCCAGCAGCGGGGGAGCGTCGAGTATTTACGAGCAGTACTTC
.	.	TRBJ1-2	TRBV28	CASSLEKGTRARGYTF	TGTGCCAGCAGTTTGGAGAAGGGGACGAGGGCCCGGGGCTACACCTTC
.	.	TRBJ1-4	TRBV3-1/TRBV3-2	CASSQSRRGLLNEKLFF	TGTGCCAGCAGCCAAAGTAGAAGGGGACTGCTTAATGAAAAACTGTTTTTT
.	.	TRBJ1-2	TRBV6-5	CASRAQGLLGGYTF	TGTGCCAGCAGAGCCCAGGGCCTCCTGGGTGGCTACACCTTC
.	TRBD1	TRBJ1-2	TRBV19	CASSTRGTGSGYTF	TGTGCCAGTAGTACCCGGGGGACAGGGTCCGGCTACACCTTC
.	.	TRBJ2-1	TRBV3-1/TRBV3-2	CASSQVNRDEQFF	TGTGCCAGCAGCCAAGTGAATAGAGACGAGCAGTTCTTC
.	TRBD1	TRBJ1-1	TRBV2	CASSSGQGGTEAFF	TGTGCCAGCAGTTCCGGACAGGGTGGCACTGAAGCTTTCTTT
.	TRBD1	TRBJ1-5	TRBV5-4	CASSPGQYQPQHF	TGTGCCAGCAGCCCGGGACAGTACCAGCCCCAGCATTTT
.	.	TRBJ1-1	TRBV10-1	CASSESVTRGAFF	TGCGCCAGCAGTGAGTCTGTAACCCGTGGGGCTTTCTTT
.	.	TRBJ2-7	TRBV27	CASVFRLSYEQYF	TGTGCCAGCGTGTTCCGCCTTTCCTACGAGCAGTACTTC
.	TRBD2	TRBJ2-1	TRBV5-1	CASSLLGASAGVLFF	TGCGCCAGCAGCTTGTTGGGCGCAAGCGCGGGAGTTTTGTTCTTC
.	.	TRBJ2-7	TRBV12-3/TRBV12-4	CASTRAGYEQYF	TGTGCCAGCACACGGGCGGGATACGAGCAGTACTTC
.	TRBD1	TRBJ1-1	TRBV18	CASSKGQGASGTEAFF	TGTGCCAGCTCGAAAGGGCAGGGGGCGTCGGGGACTGAAGCTTTCTTT
.	.	TRBJ2-1	TRBV18	CASSTTASNEQFF	TGTGCCAGCTCGACGACTGCTAGCAATGAGCAGTTCTTC
.	.	TRBJ2-7	TRBV4-1	CASSPWKNYEQYF	TGCGCCAGCAGCCCTTGGAAAAACTACGAGCAGTACTTC
.	TRBD2	TRBJ2-5	TRBV28	CASSGGDLQETQYF	TGTGCCAGCAGTGGGGGGGACCTCCAAGAGACCCAGTACTTC
.	.	TRBJ1-1	TRBV19	CASSPAVKVMNTEAFF	TGTGCCAGTAGTCCAGCGGTAAAGGTCATGAACACTGAAGCTTTCTTT
.	.	TRBJ2-5	TRBV15	CATRQDSQETQYF	TGTGCCACTCGGCAGGACAGCCAAGAGACCCAGTACTTC
.	.	TRBJ1-5	TRBV6-1	CASSDQGFNQPQHF	TGTGCCAGCAGTGACCAGGGGTTCAATCAGCCCCAGCATTTT
.	.	TRBJ2-1	TRBV11-3	CASSLTGPPNEQFF	TGTGCCAGCAGCTTAACGGGACCCCCGAATGAGCAGTTCTTC
.	.	TRBJ1-2	TRBV13	CASSLEGQKKGGYTF	TGTGCCAGCAGCTTAGAGGGGCAAAAAAAGGGGGGCTACACCTTC
once	.	TRBJ2-3	TRBV10-2	CASLLDTQYF	TGCGCCAGCCTCCTGGATACGCAGTATTTT
once	.	TRBJ1-1	TRBV6-1	CASSFRRGNTEAFF	TGTGCCAGCAGTTTTAGACGGGGGAACACTGAAGCTTTCTTT
.	.	TRBJ1-3	TRBV30	CAWSVARDGSSGNTIYF	TGTGCCTGGAGTGTAGCTCGGGACGGCAGCTCTGGAAACACCATATATTTT
.	.	TRBJ2-7	TRBV7-9	CASSLEAGRGYEQYF	TGTGCCAGCAGCTTAGAGGCGGGGCGGGGCTACGAGCAGTACTTC
once	TRBD2	TRBJ2-1	TRBV19	CASVSGLAGGSSYNEQFF	TGTGCCAGCGTATCGGGACTAGCGGGGGGGTCCTCCTACAATGAGCAGTTCTTC
.	.	TRBJ1-2	TRBV28	CASSPGGDQANYGYTF	TGTGCCAGCAGTCCGGGAGGGGACCAAGCTAACTATGGCTACACCTTC
.	.	TRBJ1-2	TRBV7-9	CASSFTGLGGYTF	TGTGCCAGCAGCTTCACAGGGCTCGGAGGCTACACCTTC
.	.	TRBJ2-5	TRBV19	CASSMQGQARETQYF	TGTGCCAGTAGTATGCAGGGGCAGGCTCGAGAGACCCAGTACTTC
.	.	TRBJ1-4	TRBV10-2	CASSEPAGEKLFF	TGCGCCAGCAGTGAGCCGGCGGGTGAAAAACTGTTTTTT
.	.	TRBJ1-1	TRBV19	CASSMGETNTEAFF	TGTGCCAGTAGTATGGGGGAGACAAACACTGAAGCTTTCTTT
.	.	TRBJ2-3	TRBV10-3	CAISGQGPTDTQYF	TGTGCCATCAGTGGCCAGGGGCCCACAGATACGCAGTATTTT